What follows is one T cell receptor beta chain and its context. Its antigen is still unknown. The sample comes from a study of identical twins. Points from the study as a whole: Analyses of zero insertions could be partly confounded by invariant MAIT and iNKT cells.

TCRdb independently ran MiXCR on the 5' RACE reads; one entry per CDR3 protein. Of about 530,000 distinct CDR3 sequences in the sample, approximately 20% were seen once. Germline trimming cut 5 bases from V and 4 bases from J; bases unmatched to any gene: 4. This CDR3 has 15 residues. Germline V gene lookup returns CDR1 DFQATT and CDR2 SNEGSKA (reference sequence). The same sample was also studied in work on yellow fever vaccine responses in identical twins.

The chain couples TRBV20-1 to TRBJ2-1; 14 bases line up with TRBD2. Source material: CD4+ T cells sorted from blood. The TCR comes from a woman between 18 and 29 years old in good health. CDR3 loop: CSAPRLAGGYNEQFF. CDR3 sequence (DNA): TGCAGTGCTCCCCGACTAGCGGGGGGGTACAATGAGCAGTTCTTC.